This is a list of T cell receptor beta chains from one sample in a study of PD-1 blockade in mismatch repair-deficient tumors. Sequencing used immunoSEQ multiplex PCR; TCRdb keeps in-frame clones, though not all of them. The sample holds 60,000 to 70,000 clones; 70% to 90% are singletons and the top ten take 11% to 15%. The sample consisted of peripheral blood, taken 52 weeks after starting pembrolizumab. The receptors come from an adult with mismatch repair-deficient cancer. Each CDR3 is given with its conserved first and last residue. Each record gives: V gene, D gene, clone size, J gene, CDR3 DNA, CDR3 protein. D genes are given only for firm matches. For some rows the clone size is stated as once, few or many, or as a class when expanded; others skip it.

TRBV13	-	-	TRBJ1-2	TGTGCCAGCAGCCCTGCACAGGGACTGAACTATGGCTACACCTTC	CASSPAQGLNYGYTF
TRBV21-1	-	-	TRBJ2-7	TGTGCCAGCAGCAAAGGGCCGGAGGGGGGGATTACGAGGCAGTACTTC	CASSKGPEGGITRQYF
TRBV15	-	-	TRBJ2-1	TGTGCCACCAACCGGGACGTCTCCTACAATGAGCAGTTCTTC	CATNRDVSYNEQFF
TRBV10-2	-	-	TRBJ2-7	TGCGCCAGCAGTGTGACTAGAGCCAACGAGCAGTACTTC	CASSVTRANEQYF
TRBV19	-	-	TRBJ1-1	TGTGCCAGTAGTAAGGATGCGACAGATGAAGCTTTCTTT	CASSKDATDEAFF
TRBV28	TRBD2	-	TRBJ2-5	TGTGCCAGCAGTTCCCCCCGGAGCGGGGGGAGGGAGCAAGAGACCCAGTACTTC	CASSSPRSGGREQETQYF
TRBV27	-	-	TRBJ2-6	TGTGCCAGCAGTTTATCGTGGGGATTGGGACGGTTTCCTGGGGCCAACGTCCTGACTTTC	CASSLSWGLGRFPGANVLTF
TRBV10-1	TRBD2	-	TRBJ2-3	TGCGCCAGCAGTGAGTCCTACGATCAACTAGCGGGAGCGAGGAATACGCAGTATTTT	CASSESYDQLAGARNTQYF
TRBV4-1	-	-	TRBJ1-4	TGCGCCAGCAGCCAAGTGGGGACGCCGGGAAAACTGTTTTTT	CASSQVGTPGKLFF
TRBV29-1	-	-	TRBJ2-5	TGCAGCGTTGAAGATAACAGGAGGCACAAAGAGACCCAGTACTTC	CSVEDNRRHKETQYF
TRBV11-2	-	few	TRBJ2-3	TGTGCCAGCAGCTTAAGGGGCGGAGTGGTTTGGGATACGCAGTATTTT	CASSLRGGVVWDTQYF
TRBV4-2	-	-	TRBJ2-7	TGTGCCAGCAGCCAGGACTGGGGAGATGAGGCCTACGAGCAGTACTTC	CASSQDWGDEAYEQYF